This T cell receptor (beta chain) was identified during a study of regulatory T cells in long-lasting Graves disease (dated by TCRdb to the early 2020s). With respect to the entire study: Persistent Graves' disease meant more than 5 years of antithyroid drug treatment with TSH receptor autoantibodies that stayed positive. Persistent Graves' disease patients were compared with newly diagnosed Graves' disease patients by peripheral blood TCR sequencing and RNA sequencing. A total of roughly 35 samples were covered by TCR sequencing, comprising roughly 13 persistent and roughly 20 newly diagnosed Graves' disease patients. The study was registered as a clinical trial and conducted in China. Antithyroid drugs had been taken for about 9.7 years on average by persistent Graves' disease patients in the clinical cohort.

As concerns this clonotype: Its antigen remains undetermined. Within one base of it there is no much larger clone, and no base qualities were kept.

The sample's time point label, decoded: persistent/refractory GD, antithyroid drugs over 5 years with positive TRAb. RNA was extracted from PBMCs in TRIzol for both TCR sequencing and RNA sequencing. The diagnosis of Graves' disease was made according to American Thyroid Association guidelines. Patients for the study were recruited at an endocrinology department in Xi'an, China. From each patient, around 9.3 milliliters of peripheral blood was collected into an EDTA anticoagulant tube. Ficoll Paque Plus density gradient separation was used to isolate PBMCs, and no additional T cell sorting was done. An Agilent 2100 Bioanalyzer and agarose gel were used to assess RNA quality, and a NanoDrop 2000 was used to measure RNA concentration. Library construction relied on multiplex PCR. Reads for this sample came from an Illumina HiSeq 4000. CDR3 regions were amplified by Arm-PCR with iRepertoire HTBI primers to construct TCR beta libraries. PCR products were gel purified before sequencing. As for the authors' bioinformatics: Across samples, about 64 TRBV and 13 to 15 TRBJ segments were identified and used for gene usage analysis of CDR3 amino acid clonotypes. COPE and FqMerger were used to merge filtered high-quality paired reads into contigs. BLAST was used to align contigs to IMGT TRBV, TRBD and TRBJ reference genes, with CDR3 defined following IMGT. Clonotypes above 0.1% frequency were classified as highly expanded clones. Repertoire diversity was measured by Shannon entropy, and V-J evenness by the Gini coefficient. A clonotype was considered public if more than one individual shared it. TCRdb reprocessing: public reads trimmed at Q25 with fastp, clones called with MiXCR, in-frame beta chains kept. CDR3 protein sequences are deduplicated, and each keeps its most common genes and DNA. For this entry, the V and J calls and clone size follow TCRdb and not the study's own pipeline. This sample gives approximately 470,000 distinct CDR3 sequences in total; less than 25% of them show up just once. Approximately 8% of the sample is held by the ten biggest clonotypes.

General study outcomes and caveats: The authors noted that the small sample size was a limitation that may lower accuracy. Persistent Graves' disease patients showed lower TCR Shannon entropy and fewer highly expanded clones than newly diagnosed patients, suggesting clonal expansion. TRBV28, TRBJ1-2 and TRBJ2-5 were preferentially used in persistent disease, while TRBV20-1 and TRBJ2-1 were favored in newly diagnosed disease. Sequencing and analysis were limited to the TCR beta chain. Because the primary lesion, thyroid tissue, could not be accessed, the study looked at peripheral blood alone. Persistent patients shared more public clonotypes among themselves (2,741) than newly diagnosed patients did (roughly 920).

CDR1 DFQATT and CDR2 SNEGSKA were looked up in the germline V gene (reference sequence). The CDR3 numbers 14 residues from cysteine through phenylalanine. The retained sequence is limited to the CDR3, 42 bases, with the frame set at the first base. V is pared back by 3 bases and J by 3 bases, with 12 bases lying between the germline termini. Material: peripheral blood mononuclear cells (PBMCs), obtained when the disease was refractory, from a patient treated with antithyroid drugs. The sequence links TRBV20-1 to TRBJ1-5, with the D segment identity uncertain. This clonotype was sampled from a female donor with Graves disease. The CDR3 has the sequence CSARSSAYNQPQHF. The nucleotide sequence is TGCAGTGCTAGGTCTTCTGCCTACAATCAGCCCCAGCATTTT.